The sequence of this T cell receptor (beta chain) was determined in a study of response to subunit inactivated influenza vaccine. Findings and caveats of the study: It was suggested by the authors that few new T cells are recruited by each seasonal influenza vaccination.

MiXCR was run by TCRdb on the RT-PCR reads, yielding one entry per CDR3 protein. The sample includes about 780,000 distinct CDR3 sequences, under 20% of them seen just once. The junction had 8 bases not matched to a gene; V was cut back by 3 bases and J by 4 bases. This CDR3 region has 17 residues. Germline V gives CDR1 MNHEY, CDR2 SMNVEV (reference sequence). This clonotype has only a few counts. The antigen is not known. The chain uses TRBV27 and TRBJ2-2; 10 bases agree with TRBD2. The sequence came from a man aged 45-65 years who received an inactivated influenza vaccine. This sample comprised PBMCs from blood, obtained 5 to 6 days after vaccination. CDR3 protein: CASSFIGASGSTGELFF. The CDR3, as DNA: TGTGCCAGCAGTTTCATCGGTGCTAGCGGGAGCACCGGGGAGCTGTTTTTT.